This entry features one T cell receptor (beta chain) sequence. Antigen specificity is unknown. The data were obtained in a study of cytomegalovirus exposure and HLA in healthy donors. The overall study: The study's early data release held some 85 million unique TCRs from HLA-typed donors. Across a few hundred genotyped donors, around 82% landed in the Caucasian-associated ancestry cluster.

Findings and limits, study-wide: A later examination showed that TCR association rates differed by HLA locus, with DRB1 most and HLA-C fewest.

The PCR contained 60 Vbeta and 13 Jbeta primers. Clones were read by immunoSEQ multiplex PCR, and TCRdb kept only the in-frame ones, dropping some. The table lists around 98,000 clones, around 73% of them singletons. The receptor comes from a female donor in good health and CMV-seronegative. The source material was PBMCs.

The CDR3 DNA follows: TGTGCCATCAGTGAGTCTCAGGGATCGGATACGCAGTATTTT. Amino acids: CAISESQGSDTQYF. The chain recombines TRBV10-3 with TRBJ2-3; possibly TRBD1 for D (5 bases). The CDR3 totals 14 residues. Germline V gives CDR1 ENHRY, CDR2 SYGVKD. V lost 0 bases and J lost 6, with 10 bases in between.